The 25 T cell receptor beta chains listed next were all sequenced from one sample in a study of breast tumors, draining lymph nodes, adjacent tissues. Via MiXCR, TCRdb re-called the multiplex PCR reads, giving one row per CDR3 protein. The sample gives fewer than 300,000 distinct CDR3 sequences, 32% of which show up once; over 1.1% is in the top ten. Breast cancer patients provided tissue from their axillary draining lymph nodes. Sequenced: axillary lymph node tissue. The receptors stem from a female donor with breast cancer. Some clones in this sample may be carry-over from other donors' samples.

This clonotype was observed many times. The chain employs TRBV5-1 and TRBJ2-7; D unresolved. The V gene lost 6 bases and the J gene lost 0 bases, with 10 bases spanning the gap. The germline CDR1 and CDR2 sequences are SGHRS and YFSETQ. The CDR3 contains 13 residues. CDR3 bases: TGCGCCAGCATTAGACTGCCCTCCTACGAGCAGTACTTC. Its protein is CASIRLPSYEQYF. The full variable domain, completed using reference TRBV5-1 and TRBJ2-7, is KAGVTQTPRYLIKTRGQQVTLSCSPISGHRSVSWYQQTPGQGLQFLFEYFSETQRNKGNFPGRFSGRQFSNSRSEMNVSTLELGDSALYLCASIRLPSYEQYFGPGTRLTVT.

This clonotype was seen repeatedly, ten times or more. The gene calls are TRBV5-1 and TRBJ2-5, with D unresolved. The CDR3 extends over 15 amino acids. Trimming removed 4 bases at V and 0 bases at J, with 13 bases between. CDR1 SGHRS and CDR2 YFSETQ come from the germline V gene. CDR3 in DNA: TGCGCCAGCAGCCCTCTTACAGAATACCAAGAGACCCAGTACTTC. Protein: CASSPLTEYQETQYF.

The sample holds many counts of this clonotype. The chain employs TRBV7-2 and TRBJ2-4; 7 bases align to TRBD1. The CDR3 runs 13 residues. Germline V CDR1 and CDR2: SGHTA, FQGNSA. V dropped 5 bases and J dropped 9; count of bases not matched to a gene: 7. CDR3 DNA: TGTGCCAGCAGCCGAGACAGGGAAAGCATTCAGTACTTC. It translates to CASSRDRESIQYF.

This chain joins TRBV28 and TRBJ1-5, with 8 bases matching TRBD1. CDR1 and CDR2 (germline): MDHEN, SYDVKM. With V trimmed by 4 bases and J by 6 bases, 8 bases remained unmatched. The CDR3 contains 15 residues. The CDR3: CASSSGGTGGQPQHF. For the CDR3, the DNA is TGTGCCAGCAGTTCGGGGGGGACAGGTGGTCAGCCCCAGCATTTT.

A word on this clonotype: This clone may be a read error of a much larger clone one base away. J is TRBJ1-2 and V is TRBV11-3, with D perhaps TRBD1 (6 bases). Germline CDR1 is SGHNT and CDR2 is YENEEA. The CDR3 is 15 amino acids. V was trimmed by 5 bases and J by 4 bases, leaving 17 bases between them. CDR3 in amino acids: CASSPGVTASYGYTF. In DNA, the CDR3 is TGTGCCAGCAGCCCAGGGGTGACAGCTTCCTATGGCTACACCTTC.

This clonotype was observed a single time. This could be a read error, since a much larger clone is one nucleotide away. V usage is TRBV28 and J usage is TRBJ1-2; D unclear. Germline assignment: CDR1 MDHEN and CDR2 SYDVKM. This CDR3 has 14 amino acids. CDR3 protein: CASSSRPGLYGCTF. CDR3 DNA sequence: TGTGCCAGCAGTAGCCGCCCGGGCCTCTATGGCTGCACCTTC.

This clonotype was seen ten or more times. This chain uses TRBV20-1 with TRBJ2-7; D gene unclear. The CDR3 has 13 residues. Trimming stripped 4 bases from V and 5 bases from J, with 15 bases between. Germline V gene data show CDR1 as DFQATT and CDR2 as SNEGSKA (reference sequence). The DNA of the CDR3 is TGCAGTGCTACCAGATCTTTGGGTAACGAGCAGTACTTC. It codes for CSATRSLGNEQYF.

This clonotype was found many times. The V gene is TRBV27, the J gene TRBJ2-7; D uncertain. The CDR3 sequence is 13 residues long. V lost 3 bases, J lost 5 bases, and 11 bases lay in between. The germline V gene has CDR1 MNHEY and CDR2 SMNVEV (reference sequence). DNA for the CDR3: TGTGCCAGCAGTTTCTCCCGATCCAACGAGCAGTACTTC. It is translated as CASSFSRSNEQYF.

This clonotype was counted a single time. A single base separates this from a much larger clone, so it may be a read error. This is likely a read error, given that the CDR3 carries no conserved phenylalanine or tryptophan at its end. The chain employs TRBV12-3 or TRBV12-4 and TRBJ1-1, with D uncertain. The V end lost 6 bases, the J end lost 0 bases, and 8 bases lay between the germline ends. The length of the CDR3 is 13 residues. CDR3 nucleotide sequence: TGTGCCAGCAGGCTAAGTTTGAACACTGAAGCTTTCCTT. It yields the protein CASRLSLNTEAFL.

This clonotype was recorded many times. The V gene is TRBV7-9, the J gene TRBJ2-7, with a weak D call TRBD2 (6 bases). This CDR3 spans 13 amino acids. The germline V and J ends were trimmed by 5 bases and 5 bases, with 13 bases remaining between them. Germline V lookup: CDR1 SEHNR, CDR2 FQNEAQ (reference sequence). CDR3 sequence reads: CASSPGSRHEQYF. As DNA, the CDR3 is TGTGCCAGCAGCCCCGGGAGCCGTCACGAGCAGTACTTC.

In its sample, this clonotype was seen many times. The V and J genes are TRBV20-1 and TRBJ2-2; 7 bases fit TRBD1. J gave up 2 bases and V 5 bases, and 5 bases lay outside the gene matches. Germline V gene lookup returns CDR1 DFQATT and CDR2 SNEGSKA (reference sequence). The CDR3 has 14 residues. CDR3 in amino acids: CSAEGQTNTGELFF. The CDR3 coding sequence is TGCAGTGCTGAGGGACAGACAAACACCGGGGAGCTGTTTTTT.

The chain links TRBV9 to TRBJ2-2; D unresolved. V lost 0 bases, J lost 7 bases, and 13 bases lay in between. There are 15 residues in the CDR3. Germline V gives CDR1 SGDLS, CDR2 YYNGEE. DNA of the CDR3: TGTGCCAGCAGCGTAGTTGGAGTCAGACGCGGGGAGCTGTTTTTT. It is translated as CASSVVGVRRGELFF.

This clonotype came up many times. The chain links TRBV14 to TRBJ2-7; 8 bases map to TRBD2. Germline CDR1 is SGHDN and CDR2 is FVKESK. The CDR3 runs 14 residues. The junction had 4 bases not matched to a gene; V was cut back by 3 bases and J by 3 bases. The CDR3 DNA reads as TGTGCCAGCAGCCATGGGACTAGAATCTACGAGCAGTACTTC. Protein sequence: CASSHGTRIYEQYF.

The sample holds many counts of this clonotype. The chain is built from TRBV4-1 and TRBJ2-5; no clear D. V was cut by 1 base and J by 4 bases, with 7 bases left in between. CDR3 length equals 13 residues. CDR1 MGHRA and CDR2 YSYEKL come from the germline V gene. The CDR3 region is CASSQAPLETQYF. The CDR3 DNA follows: TGCGCCAGCAGCCAAGCTCCACTAGAGACCCAGTACTTC.

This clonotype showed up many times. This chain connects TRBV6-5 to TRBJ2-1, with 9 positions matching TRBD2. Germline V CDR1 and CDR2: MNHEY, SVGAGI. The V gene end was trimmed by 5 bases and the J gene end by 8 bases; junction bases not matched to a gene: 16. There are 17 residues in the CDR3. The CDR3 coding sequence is TGTGCCAGCAGTCCTGGACCGAAGGCGGGAGGGCAATATGAGCAGTTCTTC. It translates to CASSPGPKAGGQYEQFF.

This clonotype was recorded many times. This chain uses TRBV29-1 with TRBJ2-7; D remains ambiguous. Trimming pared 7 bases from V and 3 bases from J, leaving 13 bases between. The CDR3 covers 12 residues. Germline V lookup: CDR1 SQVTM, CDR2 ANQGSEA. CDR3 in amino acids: CSEDLRSYEQYF. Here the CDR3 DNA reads TGCAGCGAGGATCTCAGGAGCTACGAGCAGTACTTC.

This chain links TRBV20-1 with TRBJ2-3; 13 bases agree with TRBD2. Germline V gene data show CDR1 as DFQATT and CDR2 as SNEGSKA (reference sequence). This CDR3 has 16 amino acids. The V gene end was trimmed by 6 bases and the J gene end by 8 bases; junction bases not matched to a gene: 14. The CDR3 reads CSAPRTSGRGGSTQYF. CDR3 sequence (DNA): TGCAGTGCCCCCCGGACTAGCGGGAGAGGGGGAAGTACGCAGTATTTT.

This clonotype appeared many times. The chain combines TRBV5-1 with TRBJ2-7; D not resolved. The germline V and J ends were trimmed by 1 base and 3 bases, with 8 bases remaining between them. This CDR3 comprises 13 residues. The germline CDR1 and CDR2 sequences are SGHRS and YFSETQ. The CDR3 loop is CASSLTAYYEQYF. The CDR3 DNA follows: TGCGCCAGCAGCTTGACAGCGTACTACGAGCAGTACTTC. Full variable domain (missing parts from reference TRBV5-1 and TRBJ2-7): KAGVTQTPRYLIKTRGQQVTLSCSPISGHRSVSWYQQTPGQGLQFLFEYFSETQRNKGNFPGRFSGRQFSNSRSEMNVSTLELGDSALYLCASSLTAYYEQYFGPGTRLTVT.

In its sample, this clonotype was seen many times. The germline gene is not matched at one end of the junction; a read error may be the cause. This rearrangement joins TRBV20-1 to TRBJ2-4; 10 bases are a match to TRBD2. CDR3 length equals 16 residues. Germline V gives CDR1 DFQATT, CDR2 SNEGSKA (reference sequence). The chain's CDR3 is CSARGLAGVRANIQYF. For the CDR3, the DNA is TGCAGTGCAAGAGGGCTAGCGGGAGTTAGAGCAAACATTCAGTACTTC.

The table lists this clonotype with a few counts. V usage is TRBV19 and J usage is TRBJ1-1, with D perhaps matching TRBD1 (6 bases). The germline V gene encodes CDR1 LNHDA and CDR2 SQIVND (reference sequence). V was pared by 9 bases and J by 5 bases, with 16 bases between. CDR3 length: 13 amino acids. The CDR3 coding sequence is TGTGCCAGCCGAACAGGGAAGGGGACTGAAGCTTTCTTT. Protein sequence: CASRTGKGTEAFF.

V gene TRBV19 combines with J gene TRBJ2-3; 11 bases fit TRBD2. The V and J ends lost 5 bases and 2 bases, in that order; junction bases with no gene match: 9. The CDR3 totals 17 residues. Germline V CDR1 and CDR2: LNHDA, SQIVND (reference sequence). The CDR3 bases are TGTGCCAGTAGTCCCAAAGGACTAGCGGGTACCACAGATACGCAGTATTTT. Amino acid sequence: CASSPKGLAGTTDTQYF. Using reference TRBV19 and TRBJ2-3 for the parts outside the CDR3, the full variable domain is DGGITQSPKYLFRKEGQNVTLSCEQNLNHDAMYWYRQDPGQGLRLIYYSQIVNDFQKGDIAEGYSVSREKKESFPLTVTSAQKNPTAFYLCASSPKGLAGTTDTQYFGPGTRLTVL.

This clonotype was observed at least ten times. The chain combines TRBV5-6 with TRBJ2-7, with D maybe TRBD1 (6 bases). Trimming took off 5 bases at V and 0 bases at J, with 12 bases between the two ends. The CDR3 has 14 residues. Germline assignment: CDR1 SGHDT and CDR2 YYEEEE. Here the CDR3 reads CASSQTQGSYEQYF. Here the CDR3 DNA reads TGTGCCAGCAGTCAGACACAGGGCTCCTACGAGCAGTACTTC.

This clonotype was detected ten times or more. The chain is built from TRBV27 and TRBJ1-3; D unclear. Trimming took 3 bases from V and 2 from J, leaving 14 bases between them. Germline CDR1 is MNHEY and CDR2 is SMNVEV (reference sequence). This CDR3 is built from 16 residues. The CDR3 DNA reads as TGTGCCAGCAGTTTGGGTGGCAGGCAAGCTGGAAACACCATATATTTT. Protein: CASSLGGRQAGNTIYF.

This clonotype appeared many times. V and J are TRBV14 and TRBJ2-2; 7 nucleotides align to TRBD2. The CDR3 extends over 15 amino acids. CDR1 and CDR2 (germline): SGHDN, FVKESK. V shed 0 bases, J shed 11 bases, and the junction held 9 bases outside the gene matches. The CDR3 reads CASSQDRASGRELFF. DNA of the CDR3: TGTGCCAGCAGCCAAGATAGGGCTAGCGGTCGTGAGCTGTTTTTT.

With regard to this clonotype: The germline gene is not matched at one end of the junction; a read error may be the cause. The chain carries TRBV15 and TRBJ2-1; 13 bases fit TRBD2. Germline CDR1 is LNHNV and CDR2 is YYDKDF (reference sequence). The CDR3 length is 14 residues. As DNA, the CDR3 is TGTGCCACCTGGACTAGCGGGAGTCACAATAAGCAGTTCTTC. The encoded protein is CATWTSGSHNKQFF.